The rows below give T cell receptor beta chains drawn from one sample of a study of blood T cell repertoires in COVID-19. Assay used: immunoSEQ multiplex PCR; TCRdb lists only in-frame clones, some missing. This table holds 50,000 to 65,000 clones, around 87% found once. The source material was peripheral blood. The receptors originated from a human donor in a cohort sampled during active COVID-19. The CDR3 runs from the conserved cysteine through the conserved F or W. A D gene is named only where the DNA matches it firmly. Rows may omit the clone size; those that give it use once, few, many or a size class.

J gene: TRBJ1-5
clone size: .
D gene: TRBD1
V gene: TRBV9
CDR3 protein: CASSVSGGLQPQHF
CDR3 DNA: TGTGCCAGCAGCGTGTCAGGGGGCCTTCAGCCCCAGCATTTT

J gene: TRBJ1-1
clone size: .
D gene: TRBD1
V gene: TRBV7-9
CDR3 protein: CASSLAGTGNTEAFF
CDR3 DNA: TGTGCCAGCAGCTTAGCAGGGACAGGGAACACTGAAGCTTTCTTT

J gene: TRBJ1-1
clone size: .
D gene: TRBD1
V gene: TRBV19
CDR3 protein: CASSIGTGGYTEAFF
CDR3 DNA: TGTGCCAGTAGTATCGGGACAGGGGGATACACTGAAGCTTTCTTT

J gene: TRBJ2-1
clone size: .
D gene: TRBD2
V gene: TRBV27
CDR3 protein: CASSLLAGVHSYNEQFF
CDR3 DNA: TGTGCCAGCAGTTTGTTAGCGGGAGTCCACTCCTACAATGAGCAGTTCTTC

J gene: TRBJ2-3
clone size: .
D gene: .
V gene: TRBV5-1
CDR3 protein: CASSGTSSTDTQYF
CDR3 DNA: TGCGCCAGCAGCGGGACTTCTAGCACAGATACGCAGTATTTT

J gene: TRBJ1-1
clone size: .
D gene: .
V gene: TRBV18
CDR3 protein: CASSPGSTEAFF
CDR3 DNA: TGTGCCAGCTCACCGGGGAGCACTGAAGCTTTCTTT

J gene: TRBJ2-1
clone size: .
D gene: .
V gene: TRBV18
CDR3 protein: CASSLWTGGNEQFF
CDR3 DNA: TGTGCCAGCTCGCTATGGACAGGAGGGAATGAGCAGTTCTTC

J gene: TRBJ1-1
clone size: .
D gene: .
V gene: TRBV7-9
CDR3 protein: CASSPRGANTEAFF
CDR3 DNA: TGTGCCAGCAGCCCGCGGGGGGCGAACACTGAAGCTTTCTTT

J gene: TRBJ2-3
clone size: .
D gene: TRBD1
V gene: TRBV5-1
CDR3 protein: CASSRGAGTGRADTQYF
CDR3 DNA: TGCGCCAGCAGCCGAGGAGCTGGGACAGGGAGGGCAGATACGCAGTATTTT

J gene: TRBJ1-5
clone size: .
D gene: .
V gene: TRBV6-5
CDR3 protein: CASSKTGKSQPQHF
CDR3 DNA: TGTGCCAGCAGTAAAACAGGGAAGTCACAGCCCCAGCATTTT

J gene: TRBJ2-2
clone size: .
D gene: .
V gene: TRBV7-2
CDR3 protein: CASSLRGGNTGELFF
CDR3 DNA: TGTGCCAGCAGCCTAAGGGGGGGCAACACCGGGGAGCTGTTTTTT

J gene: TRBJ2-6
clone size: once
D gene: .
V gene: TRBV7-2
CDR3 protein: CASSPTGSLTGANVLTF
CDR3 DNA: TGTGCCAGCAGCCCAACGGGGTCTCTGACAGGGGCCAACGTCCTGACTTTC

J gene: TRBJ2-7
clone size: .
D gene: TRBD1
V gene: TRBV9
CDR3 protein: CASSVTDRDYEQYF
CDR3 DNA: TGTGCCAGCAGCGTGACCGACAGGGACTACGAGCAGTACTTC

J gene: TRBJ2-3
clone size: .
D gene: .
V gene: TRBV9
CDR3 protein: CASSPVGGDADTQYF
CDR3 DNA: TGTGCCAGCAGCCCCGTAGGGGGTGACGCAGATACGCAGTATTTT

J gene: TRBJ2-5
clone size: .
D gene: TRBD1
V gene: TRBV7-2
CDR3 protein: CASSFTGVKETQYF
CDR3 DNA: TGTGCCAGCAGCTTCACAGGGGTTAAAGAGACCCAGTACTTC

J gene: TRBJ2-7
clone size: .
D gene: TRBD1
V gene: TRBV11-3
CDR3 protein: CASSLDKGAVYEQYF
CDR3 DNA: TGTGCCAGCAGCTTAGACAAGGGGGCAGTCTACGAGCAGTACTTC

J gene: TRBJ1-2
clone size: .
D gene: .
V gene: TRBV6-5
CDR3 protein: CASSSGPHGYTF
CDR3 DNA: TGTGCCAGCAGTTCAGGCCCCCATGGCTACACCTTC

J gene: TRBJ2-5
clone size: .
D gene: .
V gene: TRBV28
CDR3 protein: CASSSSQLGGSYQETQYF
CDR3 DNA: TGTGCCAGCAGTTCTTCCCAACTAGGAGGTTCGTACCAAGAGACCCAGTACTTC

J gene: TRBJ2-3
clone size: .
D gene: TRBD2
V gene: TRBV6-5
CDR3 protein: CASSLQTSGSTDTQYF
CDR3 DNA: TGTGCCAGCAGTTTACAGACTAGCGGAAGCACAGATACGCAGTATTTT

J gene: TRBJ1-5
clone size: .
D gene: .
V gene: TRBV5-5
CDR3 protein: CASSLGPRAGVDQPQHF
CDR3 DNA: TGTGCCAGCAGCTTGGGTCCTAGGGCAGGGGTGGATCAGCCCCAGCATTTT

J gene: TRBJ2-1
clone size: .
D gene: .
V gene: TRBV7-2
CDR3 protein: CASSLGLNNEQFF
CDR3 DNA: TGTGCCAGCAGCTTAGGACTTAACAATGAGCAGTTCTTC

J gene: TRBJ2-7
clone size: .
D gene: .
V gene: TRBV10-1
CDR3 protein: CASSVGGDSEQYF
CDR3 DNA: TGCGCCAGCAGTGTCGGGGGTGATAGCGAGCAGTACTTC

J gene: TRBJ2-3
clone size: .
D gene: TRBD1
V gene: TRBV28
CDR3 protein: CASSLVDRDGDTQYF
CDR3 DNA: TGTGCCAGCAGTTTGGTTGACAGGGATGGGGATACGCAGTATTTT

J gene: TRBJ1-1
clone size: .
D gene: .
V gene: TRBV6-1
CDR3 protein: CASSETTGEAFF
CDR3 DNA: TGTGCCAGCAGTGAAACGACAGGTGAAGCTTTCTTT

J gene: TRBJ1-3
clone size: .
D gene: TRBD1
V gene: TRBV5-1
CDR3 protein: CASSQGAGNTIYF
CDR3 DNA: TGCGCCAGCAGCCAGGGGGCTGGAAACACCATATATTTT

J gene: TRBJ2-2
clone size: .
D gene: .
V gene: TRBV15
CDR3 protein: CATSPSDTGELFF
CDR3 DNA: TGTGCCACCAGCCCTAGTGACACCGGGGAGCTGTTTTTT

J gene: TRBJ1-2
clone size: .
D gene: .
V gene: TRBV6-5
CDR3 protein: CASSFRPRDGYTF
CDR3 DNA: TGTGCCAGCAGTTTCCGCCCCAGGGATGGCTACACCTTC

J gene: TRBJ2-7
clone size: .
D gene: .
V gene: TRBV11-2
CDR3 protein: CASRAGYEQYF
CDR3 DNA: TGTGCCAGCAGAGCAGGGTACGAGCAGTACTTC

J gene: TRBJ1-1
clone size: .
D gene: .
V gene: TRBV28
CDR3 protein: CASTLGQHTEAFF
CDR3 DNA: TGTGCCAGCACCCTCGGACAGCACACTGAAGCTTTCTTT

J gene: TRBJ2-1
clone size: .
D gene: .
V gene: TRBV7-9
CDR3 protein: CASSLAVAVRQFF
CDR3 DNA: TGTGCCAGCAGCTTAGCAGTAGCCGTTCGACAGTTCTTC

J gene: TRBJ2-7
clone size: .
D gene: TRBD2
V gene: TRBV27
CDR3 protein: CASSLAARSGSSYEQYF
CDR3 DNA: TGTGCCAGCAGTTTGGCGGCCCGAAGCGGGAGCTCCTACGAGCAGTACTTC

J gene: TRBJ2-7
clone size: .
D gene: TRBD1
V gene: TRBV5-1
CDR3 protein: CASSFLGTGNEQYF
CDR3 DNA: TGCGCCAGCAGCTTTTTAGGGACAGGGAACGAGCAGTACTTC

J gene: TRBJ2-3
clone size: .
D gene: TRBD2
V gene: TRBV18
CDR3 protein: CASSLTLADTQYF
CDR3 DNA: TGTGCCAGCTCTCTTACACTAGCGGATACGCAGTATTTT

J gene: TRBJ1-2
clone size: .
D gene: .
V gene: TRBV6-5
CDR3 protein: CASSSRGAPQGYTF
CDR3 DNA: TGTGCCAGCAGTTCACGGGGGGCGCCTCAGGGCTACACCTTC

J gene: TRBJ1-5
clone size: few
D gene: TRBD1
V gene: TRBV7-8
CDR3 protein: CASSRGQGHQPQHF
CDR3 DNA: TGTGCCAGCAGCCGGGGACAGGGGCATCAGCCCCAGCATTTT

J gene: TRBJ2-7
clone size: .
D gene: TRBD2
V gene: TRBV27
CDR3 protein: CASSSLAAPYEQYF
CDR3 DNA: TGTGCCAGCAGTTCTCTAGCGGCCCCCTACGAGCAGTACTTC

J gene: TRBJ1-4
clone size: .
D gene: TRBD1
V gene: TRBV9
CDR3 protein: CASSVVQGAGEKLFF
CDR3 DNA: TGTGCCAGCAGCGTAGTCCAGGGGGCAGGTGAAAAACTGTTTTTT

J gene: TRBJ1-3
clone size: few
D gene: .
V gene: TRBV25-1
CDR3 protein: CASSETGSGNTIYF
CDR3 DNA: TGTGCCAGCAGTGAAACGGGCTCTGGAAACACCATATATTTT

J gene: TRBJ2-7
clone size: .
D gene: TRBD2
V gene: TRBV7-2
CDR3 protein: CASSSGLALFREQYF
CDR3 DNA: TGTGCCAGCAGCTCGGGACTAGCTCTCTTTCGGGAGCAGTACTTC

J gene: TRBJ2-5
clone size: .
D gene: .
V gene: TRBV5-1
CDR3 protein: CASSWDGSGVQETQYF
CDR3 DNA: TGCGCCAGCAGCTGGGACGGTTCGGGGGTACAAGAGACCCAGTACTTC

J gene: TRBJ2-2
clone size: .
D gene: .
V gene: TRBV29-1
CDR3 protein: CSVVSGTMNTGELFF
CDR3 DNA: TGCAGCGTTGTCTCCGGGACAATGAACACCGGGGAGCTGTTTTTT

J gene: TRBJ1-4
clone size: .
D gene: .
V gene: TRBV11-2
CDR3 protein: CASSLGSLATNEKLFF
CDR3 DNA: TGTGCCAGCAGCTTGGGCAGCCTTGCAACTAATGAAAAACTGTTTTTT